This T cell receptor (beta chain) was recovered during a study of PD-1 blockade in mismatch repair-deficient tumors. Study-level background: Patients had about a dozen mismatch repair-deficient cancer types and were previously treated and progressing.

Some clones are missing from TCRdb's copy, which holds only in-frame ones; the method was immunoSEQ multiplex PCR. The table records about 68,000 clones, approximately 78% of them present only once. Germline V gene sequence: CDR1 LGHNA, CDR2 YSLEER. The CDR3 runs to 15 residues. V was cut by 3 bases and J by 2 bases, with 12 bases left in between. All patients were mismatch repair deficient, assessed by either PCR or immunohistochemistry. TCR sequencing covered a few patients who responded to pembrolizumab. The chain uses TRBV4-3 and TRBJ2-3; possibly TRBD2 for D (6 bases). This sample comprised peripheral blood, obtained 2 weeks after starting pembrolizumab. This TCR was recovered from an adult with mismatch repair-deficient cancer. CDR3 residues: CASSQSGTFTDTQYF. As DNA, the CDR3 is TGCGCCAGCAGCCAGTCCGGGACTTTCACAGATACGCAGTATTTT.